A single sample gave rise to the 22 T cell receptor beta chains below, sequenced in a study of OX40 agonist ivuxolimab in advanced cancers. Libraries came from the immunoSEQ multiplex PCR assay. Here the immuneACCESS table is served through TCRdb, limited to in-frame sequences with V and J called. Missing clones are a known gap in these copies; in checked studies unresolved V genes cover under half, and the rest lacks a known reason. The sample has approximately 64,000 clones on record, 80% to 90% of them singletons. The top ten clones comprise roughly 3% of the sample. The sample here was CD4+ or CD8+ T cells sorted from blood, taken in a trial of the OX40 agonist ivuxolimab. The receptors stem from an adult with an advanced solid tumor such as melanoma, head and neck, liver or kidney cancer.

The chain recombines TRBV6-5 with TRBJ2-4; unclear D gene. Trimming removed 6 bases at V and 8 bases at J, with 17 bases between. The germline gives CDR1 MNHEY, CDR2 SVGAGI. CDR3 length: 14 residues. CDR3 protein: CASSHESAGDIQYF. CDR3 DNA sequence: TGTGCCAGCAGCCACGAGAGTGCAGGAGACATTCAGTACTTC.

The V gene is TRBV14, the J gene TRBJ1-2, with unresolved D. The CDR3 runs to 13 residues. CDR1 is SGHDN and CDR2 is FVKESK in the germline V gene. The ends were cut back, 4 bases at V and 3 bases at J, with 9 bases in the middle. This chain's CDR3 is CASSPQDYYGYTF. DNA of the CDR3: TGTGCCAGCAGCCCCCAGGATTACTATGGCTACACCTTC.

The DNA of the CDR3 is TGTGCCAGCAGCGTATCGGGCTTCCAGGAGACCCAGTACTTC. Translating it yields CASSVSGFQETQYF. V gene TRBV7-9 combines with J gene TRBJ2-5, with D hard to call. The length of the CDR3 is 14 residues. Trimming stripped 5 bases from V and 5 bases from J, with 15 bases between. The V gene's germline CDR1 is SEHNR and CDR2 FQNEAQ (reference sequence).

The chain carries TRBV30 and TRBJ2-5; D is perhaps TRBD2 (6 bases). Trimming left V 3 bases short and J 2 bases short, with 16 bases between. Per the germline V gene, CDR1 is GTSNPN and CDR2 is SVGIG (reference sequence). The CDR3 has 15 amino acids. The CDR3 reads CAWSRLLAAQETQYF. The CDR3 bases are TGTGCCTGGAGCCGCCTACTAGCTGCACAAGAGACCCAGTACTTC. Based on the CDR3 plus reference TRBV30 and TRBJ2-5, the full variable domain is SQTIHQWPATLVQPVGSPLSLECTVEGTSNPNLYWYRQAAGRGLQLLFYSVGIGQISSEVPQNLSASRPQDRQFILSSKKLLLSDSGFYLCAWSRLLAAQETQYFGPGTRLLVL.

The gene calls are TRBV7-9 and TRBJ2-7; tentative D call: TRBD1 (6 bases). CDR1 and CDR2 from the germline V gene are SEHNR and FQNEAQ (reference sequence). V was trimmed by 4 bases and J by 0 bases, leaving 13 bases between them. The CDR3 is 15 amino acids. Written as DNA, the CDR3 is TGTGCCAGCAGCTCCACCGACAGGCTCTCCTACGAGCAGTACTTC. Protein: CASSSTDRLSYEQYF.

V is TRBV5-1 and J is TRBJ2-1, with 8 bases identical to TRBD1. Germline CDR1 reads SGHRS; CDR2 reads YFSETQ. V trimming: 4 bases; J trimming: 1 base; junction bases outside the gene matches: 7. The CDR3 extends over 16 amino acids. DNA for the CDR3: TGCGCCAGCAGCCTCCTTCGACAGGGGTCCTACAATGAGCAGTTCTTC. Amino acid sequence: CASSLLRQGSYNEQFF.

This chain joins TRBV5-1 and TRBJ2-5, with 9 nucleotides matching TRBD1. Trimming took 0 bases from V and 1 from J; bases not matched to a gene: 4. The germline V gene encodes CDR1 SGHRS and CDR2 YFSETQ. The length of the CDR3 is 16 residues. Written as DNA, the CDR3 is TGCGCCAGCAGCTTGGGACAGGGGGTAGGCCAAGAGACCCAGTACTTC. Translating gives CASSLGQGVGQETQYF.

This chain links TRBV5-1 with TRBJ2-5; TRBD2 aligns across 13 bases. The germline V gene encodes CDR1 SGHRS and CDR2 YFSETQ. CDR3 size: 16 residues. V shed 4 bases and J 4 bases; nucleotides not matched to a gene: 7. The CDR3 DNA follows: TGCGCCAGCAGCCCGCGGACTAGCGGGAGTAGAGAGACCCAGTACTTC. Its translation is CASSPRTSGSRETQYF.

This clone was counted a few times. The V and J genes are TRBV6-1 and TRBJ2-7; D unresolved. V lost 6 bases and J lost 4, with 13 bases in between. This CDR3 spans 13 amino acids. The germline gives CDR1 MNHNS, CDR2 SASEGT. CDR3 DNA: TGTGCCAGCAGGTGGCGGTCGAGTTACGAGCAGTACTTC. This translates into CASRWRSSYEQYF.

The chain recombines TRBV5-6 with TRBJ2-1; TRBD1 aligns across 7 bases. The CDR3 is made up of 15 amino acids. With 6 bases clipped from V and 6 bases from J, the junction kept 12 bases outside the gene matches. Germline-derived CDR1 and CDR2 are SGHDT and YYEEEE. In DNA form, the CDR3 reads TGTGCCAGCACGAGACAGGGTACGAGTTTCAATGAGCAGTTCTTC. Its protein product is CASTRQGTSFNEQFF.

Only a few counts were recorded for this clone. The chain employs TRBV2 and TRBJ1-2, with D uncertain. This CDR3 has 12 amino acids. Germline V gene data show CDR1 as SNHLY and CDR2 as FYNNEI. The V and J ends lost 6 bases and 6 bases respectively, with 11 bases between them. The CDR3 DNA reads TGTGCCAGCAGCTACGCGGGGAATGGCTACACCTTC. Protein product: CASSYAGNGYTF.

V usage is TRBV6-5 and J usage is TRBJ2-7; D is possibly TRBD1 (6 bases). Germline lookup yields CDR1 MNHEY and CDR2 SVGAGI. CDR3 length equals 15 residues. V was shortened by 6 bases and J by 3 bases, with 18 bases between the two germline ends. CDR3 bases: TGTGCCAGCAGGACGGGATTTGGGGGCGGCTACGAGCAGTACTTC. Encoded protein: CASRTGFGGGYEQYF.

The chain links TRBV28 to TRBJ1-2, with D possibly matching TRBD1 (6 bases). Trimming cost V 5 bases and J 4 bases, with 14 bases left between them. The CDR3 contains 14 residues. CDR1 is MDHEN, CDR2 SYDVKM, per germline. The DNA for the CDR3 is TGTGCCAGCAGTCAGGGGCGTTACATCTATGGCTACACCTTC. It specifies CASSQGRYIYGYTF.

The chain carries TRBV6-5 and TRBJ1-4; D may be TRBD1 (5 bases). CDR1 is MNHEY, CDR2 SVGAGI, per germline. CDR3 length equals 14 residues. V lost 8 bases and J lost 4, with 14 bases in between. The CDR3 loop is CASGRDGSNEKLFF. As DNA, the CDR3 is TGTGCCAGCGGTCGGGACGGGAGTAATGAAAAACTGTTTTTT.

The chain combines TRBV30 with TRBJ1-4; the D is unclear. CDR3 size: 13 residues. Germline V gene data show CDR1 as GTSNPN and CDR2 as SVGIG (reference sequence). Trimming removed 3 bases from V and 8 bases from J, with 13 bases in between. The CDR3 DNA sequence: TGTGCCTGGAGCCGAGCGGGCTCGGAAAAACTGTTTTTT. Translating it yields CAWSRAGSEKLFF.

The V call is TRBV6-1, the J call TRBJ2-1; 9 nucleotides align to TRBD1. V dropped 8 bases and J dropped 6; count of bases not matched to a gene: 11. This CDR3 spans 15 amino acids. Germline values: CDR1 MNHNS, CDR2 SASEGT. The CDR3 region is CASRLGQGNGNEQFF. In nucleotides, the CDR3 is TGTGCCAGCCGACTAGGACAGGGGAATGGCAATGAGCAGTTCTTC.

The chain's CDR3 is CASSIGQEHGYTF. In DNA form, the CDR3 reads TGCGCCAGCAGCATAGGACAGGAACATGGCTACACCTTC. The chain joins TRBV5-1 to TRBJ1-2; 7 bases agree with TRBD1. The germline gives CDR1 SGHRS, CDR2 YFSETQ. V was pared by 4 bases and J by 6 bases, with 6 bases of the junction left unmatched. The CDR3 totals 13 residues.

CDR3 in amino acids: CASSPSTGGPYEQYF. In DNA form, the CDR3 reads TGTGCCAGCAGCCCTTCGACAGGGGGTCCCTACGAGCAGTACTTC. V and J are TRBV5-4 and TRBJ2-7; TRBD1 matches 9 bases. V dropped 4 bases and J dropped 2; count of bases not matched to a gene: 7. The CDR3 extends over 15 amino acids. The germline V gene has CDR1 SGHNT and CDR2 YYREEE (reference sequence).

The V call is TRBV7-3, the J call TRBJ2-3; D is perhaps TRBD2 (5 bases). Trimming left V 0 bases short and J 1 base short, with 8 bases between. The CDR3 extends over 15 amino acids. The germline V gene encodes CDR1 SGHTA and CDR2 FQGTGA. The CDR3 sequence is CASSLTSVGTDTQYF. Written as DNA, the CDR3 is TGTGCCAGCAGCTTAACTAGCGTTGGCACAGATACGCAGTATTTT. The variable domain in full, with the rest retrieved from reference TRBV7-3 and TRBJ2-3, is GAGVSQTPSNKVTEKGKYVELRCDPISGHTALYWYRQSLGQGPEFLIYFQGTGAADDSGLPNDRFFAVRPEGSVSTLKIQRTERGDSAVYLCASSLTSVGTDTQYFGPGTRLTVL.

The chain links TRBV7-8 to TRBJ2-1; 11 bases align to TRBD2. This CDR3 spans 16 amino acids. V trimming: 4 bases; J trimming: 9 bases; junction bases outside the gene matches: 11. CDR1 and CDR2 from the germline V gene are SGHVS and FQNEAQ. The CDR3 sequence: CASSSRVAGGPSEQFF. The CDR3 DNA reads as TGTGCCAGCAGCTCTAGGGTAGCGGGAGGGCCCAGTGAGCAGTTCTTC.

The chain joins TRBV11-3 to TRBJ2-1, with 8 bases that match TRBD1. The trim removed 0 bases at V and 4 bases at J, leaving 8 bases unmatched. The CDR3 runs to 17 residues. Germline CDR1 reads SGHNT; CDR2 reads YENEEA. The CDR3 sequence is CASSLDQRQGAYNEQFF. DNA of the CDR3: TGTGCCAGCAGCTTAGATCAAAGGCAGGGGGCTTACAATGAGCAGTTCTTC. Filled out from reference TRBV11-3 and TRBJ2-1, the complete variable domain reads EAGVVQSPRYKIIEKKQPVAFWCNPISGHNTLYWYLQNLGQGPELLIRYENEEAVDDSQLPKDRFSAERLKGVDSTLKIQPAELGDSAVYLCASSLDQRQGAYNEQFFGPGTRLTVL.

This clone was detected only once. At one of its ends the junction is not consistent with the germline gene, which may arise from a read error. V is TRBV5-6 and J is TRBJ1-1, with TRBD1 identical over 11 bases. CDR3 length equals 17 residues. Germline V gene data show CDR1 as SGHDT and CDR2 as YYEEEE. The CDR3 region has the DNA TGTGCCAGCAGCCACGGACAGGGGGCGCTCTTGAAGACTGAAGCTTTCTTT. Amino acids: CASSHGQGALLKTEAFF.